The 5 T cell receptor beta chains listed next were all sequenced from one sample in a study of spatial heterogeneity in lung cancer. One entry per CDR3 protein, called by TCRdb with MiXCR from the 5' RACE reads. This sample has 24,000 or so distinct CDR3 sequences, with 2.5% to 4% found just once. The time point was: sample taken at primary tumor resection. Specimen: PBMCs, collected at surgery. These receptors came from a female donor with early-stage non-small cell lung cancer.

At least ten counts were recorded for this clonotype. The CDR3 nucleotides are TGCAGTGCTAGAGAGGGGAGGAATCAGCCCCAGCATTTT. It codes for CSAREGRNQPQHF. The chain carries TRBV20-1 and TRBJ1-5, with D unresolved. Germline V CDR1 and CDR2: DFQATT, SNEGSKA (reference sequence). CDR3 length: 13 amino acids. The V gene lost 0 bases and the J gene lost 4 bases, with 7 bases spanning the gap.

This clonotype was observed many times. In DNA form, the CDR3 reads TGTGCCAGCAGCTTAGGCGGGAACGCCTACAATGAGCAGTTCTTC. This sequence encodes CASSLGGNAYNEQFF. V usage is TRBV7-8 and J usage is TRBJ2-1; D possibly corresponds to TRBD2 (6 bases). The CDR3 loop spans 15 amino acids. Trimming removed 1 base from V and 2 bases from J, with 9 bases in between. The germline V gene encodes CDR1 SGHVS and CDR2 FQNEAQ.

This clonotype was found many times. V is TRBV18 and J is TRBJ2-2; 9 nucleotides match TRBD2. Germline CDR1 and CDR2: KGHSH and LQKENI. Trimming removed 6 bases from V and 6 bases from J; junction bases left unmatched: 8. CDR3 length: 15 residues. The CDR3 spells CASSETSGQPGELFF. Here the CDR3 DNA reads TGTGCCAGCTCCGAGACTAGCGGTCAACCCGGGGAGCTGTTTTTT.

Ten or more counts support this clonotype. V and J are TRBV7-2 and TRBJ2-7, with D perhaps matching TRBD2 (6 bases). Trimming took 1 base from V and 3 from J, leaving 13 bases between them. The CDR3 extends over 15 amino acids. Per the germline V gene, CDR1 is SGHTA and CDR2 is FQGNSA. The CDR3 nucleotides read TGTGCCAGCAGCTTAGTTCCGGGAGCGGTCTACGAGCAGTACTTC. The encoded protein is CASSLVPGAVYEQYF.

This clonotype came up many times. The chain joins TRBV5-8 to TRBJ2-5, with 7 bases identical to TRBD1. Germline CDR1 and CDR2: SGHTS and YDEGEE. The CDR3 extends over 13 amino acids. Trimming at V came to 0 bases and at J to 9 bases, leaving 5 bases not matched to a gene. Written as DNA, the CDR3 is TGTGCCAGCAGCTTGGGACAGGGATCGGCCCAGTACTTC. Translated: CASSLGQGSAQYF. Complete variable domain (other parts from reference TRBV5-8 and TRBJ2-5): EAGVTQSPTHLIKTRGQQATLRCSPISGHTSVYWYQQALGLGLQFLLWYDEGEERNRGNFPPRFSGRQFPNYSSELNVNALELEDSALYLCASSLGQGSAQYFGPGTRLLVL.